This T cell receptor (beta chain) was captured by sequencing in a study of cytomegalovirus exposure and HLA in healthy donors. Primers for the PCR totalled 60 Vbeta and 13 Jbeta. Measured with immunoSEQ multiplex PCR; TCRdb has only the in-frame clones, and not every one. Of roughly 120,000 clones listed, around 84% are singletons. Germline CDR1 reads SGHRS; CDR2 reads YFSETQ. The CDR3 consists of 13 residues. Trimming took off 0 bases at V and 2 bases at J, with 3 bases between the two ends. The sequencing input was PBMCs. This sequence originates from a woman in her thirties in good health and CMV-seropositive. J is TRBJ1-3 and V is TRBV5-1; no definite D call. The CDR3 protein is CASSLDTGNTIYF. DNA of the CDR3: TGCGCCAGCAGCTTGGATACTGGAAACACCATATATTTT.